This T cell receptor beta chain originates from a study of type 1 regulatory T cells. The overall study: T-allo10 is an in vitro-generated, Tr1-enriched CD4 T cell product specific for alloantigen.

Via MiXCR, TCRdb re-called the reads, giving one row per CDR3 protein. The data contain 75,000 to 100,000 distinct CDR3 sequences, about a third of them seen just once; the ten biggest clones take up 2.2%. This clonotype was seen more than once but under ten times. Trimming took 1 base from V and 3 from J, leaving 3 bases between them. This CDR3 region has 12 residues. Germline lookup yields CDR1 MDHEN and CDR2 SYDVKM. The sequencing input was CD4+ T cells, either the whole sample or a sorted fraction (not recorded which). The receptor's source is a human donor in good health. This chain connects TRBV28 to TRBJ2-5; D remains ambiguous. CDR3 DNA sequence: TGTGCCAGCAGTTTATTAGAAGAGACCCAGTACTTC. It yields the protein CASSLLEETQYF.